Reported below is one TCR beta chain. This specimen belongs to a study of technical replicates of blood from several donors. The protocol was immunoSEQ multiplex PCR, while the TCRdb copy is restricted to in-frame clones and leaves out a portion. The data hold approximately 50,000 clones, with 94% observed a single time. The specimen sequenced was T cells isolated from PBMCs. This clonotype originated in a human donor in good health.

CDR3 bases: TGTGCCAGCAGCTTGTTACCAGGTAATCAGCCCCAGCATTTT. It specifies CASSLLPGNQPQHF. V and J are TRBV5-5 and TRBJ1-5; D gene ambiguous. CDR1 is SGHKS and CDR2 is YYEKEE in the germline V gene (reference sequence). CDR3 length: 14 residues. The V end lost 1 base, the J end lost 4 bases, and 9 bases lay between the germline ends.